This T cell receptor (beta chain) appears in the sequencing data of a study of T cell responses to AZD1222 COVID-19 vaccine. Study summary: Samples with a second dose at about 4 or about 12 weeks were pooled together. The study, taken as a whole, reports: All repertoire sampling was performed exclusively after the peak T cell response. A mostly white British donor set with more females was recruited, and clonal diversity was possibly underestimated.

Worth noting for this clone: Antigen unknown.

The ends were cut back, 4 bases at V and 5 bases at J, with 15 bases in the middle. CDR3 size: 14 residues. Per germline, CDR1 SGHNT and CDR2 YYREEE (reference sequence). Sequencing used immunoSEQ multiplex PCR; TCRdb keeps in-frame clones, though not all of them. The table lists roughly 130,000 clones, around nine tenths of them singletons, with approximately 2.8% in the top ten. This receptor was obtained from an adult in good health. Sequences were derived from peripheral blood, sampled on day 0 of AZD1222 vaccination. The chain couples TRBV5-4 to TRBJ1-1; D uncertain. The CDR3 bases are TGTGCCAGCAGCACCCCGGGAGGAGAAACTGAAGCTTTCTTT. This gives the protein CASSTPGGETEAFF.